The 2 T cell receptor beta chains below all came from one sample that was sequenced in a study of CD8 T cells in ankylosing spondylitis. Each CDR3 protein is one row after TCRdb ran MiXCR on the 5' RACE reads. The sample lists fewer than 250,000 distinct CDR3 sequences; roughly 24% were seen once. Sequencing was performed on blood, either unsorted or a sorted T cell fraction (not recorded which). All receptors derive from a male donor with ankylosing spondylitis or in good health (not recorded which).

This clonotype was observed many times. The rearrangement joins TRBV6-5 to TRBJ2-7; 9 bases are a match to TRBD1. Germline V lookup: CDR1 MNHEY, CDR2 SVGAGI. The CDR3 runs 14 residues. The V and J ends lost 5 bases and 6 bases, in that order; junction bases with no gene match: 8. CDR3 DNA: TGTGCCAGCAGTCACACTCAGACAGGGGGCGAGCAGTACTTC. Translated, it gives CASSHTQTGGEQYF.

Of note for this clonotype: This may be a read error, as it is one base from a much larger clone. CDR3 nucleotide sequence: TGCAGTGCTGGAGCCGCGGGGGGTACAGATACGCAGTATTTT. Protein product: CSAGAAGGTDTQYF. This rearrangement joins TRBV20-1 to TRBJ2-3; 8 bases agree with TRBD2. The CDR3 contains 14 residues. The germline V gene encodes CDR1 DFQATT and CDR2 SNEGSKA (reference sequence). After removal of 5 bases from V and 3 bases from J, the junction contained 7 bases not matched to a gene.